The source of this T cell receptor (beta chain) is a study of Graves' ophthalmopathy and Graves' hyperthyroidism. This clonotype came up many times. Amplification of the TCR beta CDR3 regions used RNA transcripts (as template). In the first round, RT-PCR was carried out with HTBI primers, and a multiplex PCR formed the second round. Via MiXCR, TCRdb re-called the multiplex PCR reads, giving one row per CDR3 protein. The data show hundreds of thousands of distinct CDR3 sequences, roughly 21% seen once. Germline V gene lookup returns CDR1 DFQATT and CDR2 SNEGSKA (reference sequence). Trimming took 6 bases from V and 7 from J; bases not matched to a gene: 11. This CDR3 has 13 residues.

The gene calls are TRBV20-1 and TRBJ1-2; 7 bases are shared with TRBD1. The sequencing input was peripheral blood. This receptor was obtained from a woman aged 18-29 years with stable Graves' hyperthyroidism. Here the CDR3 DNA reads TGCAGTGCAAGACAGGGTACGGTGGGTGGCTACACCTTC. Translating gives CSARQGTVGGYTF.